This T cell receptor (beta chain) was identified during a study of blood T cell repertoires in COVID-19. This CDR3 is 15 amino acids long. Trimming pared 6 bases from V and 1 base from J, leaving 13 bases between. Looked up from germline, CDR1 is MNHEY and CDR2 is SVGAGI. Produced via immunoSEQ multiplex PCR; TCRdb's table is partial and in-frame only. The sample includes 150,000 or so clones, 88% seen only once; the top ten take under 3%. This sequence joins TRBV6-5 and TRBJ1-5; a weak D match, TRBD1 (5 bases). The clonotype originates from a human donor in a cohort sampled during active COVID-19. The sequenced material came from peripheral blood. The CDR3 reads CASRPSGWSNQPQHF. CDR3 coding DNA: TGTGCCAGCAGGCCTTCAGGGTGGAGCAATCAGCCCCAGCATTTT.